This T cell receptor beta chain derives from a study of blood T cell repertoires in COVID-19. For the study at large: Sites across the United States, Italy and Spain contributed samples from acute and convalescent COVID-19.

In this sample, this clone turned up once. Cohorts were based on clinical histories the participants reported. Cohort 3 donors counted as recovered after two negative PCRs, clearance, or resolved symptoms. Profiling relied on immunoSEQ multiplex PCR, and the TCRdb table lists in-frame clones only, not all of them. The sample carries about 480,000 clones, about nine tenths recorded once. The CDR3 loop spans 13 amino acids. Germline assignment: CDR1 MNHEY and CDR2 SVGAGI. V shed 5 bases and J shed 6 bases, with 10 bases lying between them. The sequenced material came from PBMCs or T cells enriched from blood (not recorded which). The clonotype originates from a woman aged 55-75 years who had recovered from COVID-19. The chain links TRBV6-5 to TRBJ2-2, with TRBD2 as a possible D gene (6 bases). In DNA form, the CDR3 reads TGTGCCAGCAGTACCCCGGGGGCCGGGGAGCTGTTTTTT. Translating it yields CASSTPGAGELFF.